The 5 T cell receptor beta chains given below trace back to one sample, sequenced in a study of T-cell memory formation after mild COVID-19. TCRdb called the 5' RACE reads again in MiXCR, with one record for every CDR3 protein. The sample includes some 260,000 distinct CDR3 sequences, 16% of them seen just once. The sequencing sample was made of PBMCs or a T cell subset sorted from them (not recorded which). The receptors here all came from a young man who had mild COVID-19 (a few samples of this study predate the infection). Cell type and time point are not known.

V and J are TRBV7-2 and TRBJ1-2, with D unclear. Trimming took 7 bases from V and 6 from J, leaving 12 bases between them. Germline lookup yields CDR1 SGHTA and CDR2 FQGNSA. The CDR3 runs to 12 residues. CDR3 in amino acids: CASTDVRHGYTF. CDR3 bases: TGTGCCAGCACTGATGTCCGACATGGCTACACCTTC. The variable domain in full, completed from reference TRBV7-2 and TRBJ1-2, reads GAGVSQSPSNKVTEKGKDVELRCDPISGHTALYWYRQSLGQGLEFLIYFQGNSAPDKSGLPSDRFSAERTGGSVSTLTIQRTQQEDSAVYLCASTDVRHGYTFGSGTRLTVV.

The V gene is TRBV6-5, the J gene TRBJ2-7; 7 bases are a match to TRBD1. The CDR3 contains 16 residues. Germline CDR1 is MNHEY and CDR2 is SVGAGI. Trimming cost V 2 bases and J 3 bases; bases outside gene matches: 10. CDR3 in amino acids: CASSYTAGTVYYEQYV. The CDR3 DNA is TGTGCCAGCAGTTACACTGCCGGGACAGTCTACTACGAGCAGTACGTC.

This clonotype was counted a few times. This rearrangement joins TRBV7-3 to TRBJ2-1; D is ambiguous. CDR1 SGHTA and CDR2 FQGTGA come from the germline V gene. This CDR3 is 12 amino acids long. V lost 6 bases to trimming and J lost 10 bases, with 13 bases between them. The CDR3 DNA reads TGTGCCAGCAGTCAAGTCGGCACCGAGCAGTTCTTC. Translation: CASSQVGTEQFF.

In this sample, this clonotype turned up a few times. The gene calls are TRBV7-9 and TRBJ1-1; TRBD1 agrees at 9 bases. The V gene end was trimmed by 5 bases and the J gene end by 4 bases; junction bases not matched to a gene: 8. Germline CDR1 and CDR2: SEHNR and FQNEAQ (reference sequence). CDR3 length equals 15 residues. The CDR3 region has the DNA TGTGCCAGCAGCGACCGGGACAGGGTTCGCACTGAAGCTTTCTTT. Protein: CASSDRDRVRTEAFF.

J is TRBJ1-1 and V is TRBV5-6; the D is unclear. Germline loops: CDR1 SGHDT, CDR2 YYEEEE. The CDR3 covers 15 residues. Between the trimmed V and J ends, which lost 0 bases and 1 base, there was a span of 10 bases. CDR3 residues: CASSLDPAPNTEAFF. The DNA of the CDR3 is TGTGCCAGCAGCTTGGATCCGGCGCCGAACACTGAAGCTTTCTTT.